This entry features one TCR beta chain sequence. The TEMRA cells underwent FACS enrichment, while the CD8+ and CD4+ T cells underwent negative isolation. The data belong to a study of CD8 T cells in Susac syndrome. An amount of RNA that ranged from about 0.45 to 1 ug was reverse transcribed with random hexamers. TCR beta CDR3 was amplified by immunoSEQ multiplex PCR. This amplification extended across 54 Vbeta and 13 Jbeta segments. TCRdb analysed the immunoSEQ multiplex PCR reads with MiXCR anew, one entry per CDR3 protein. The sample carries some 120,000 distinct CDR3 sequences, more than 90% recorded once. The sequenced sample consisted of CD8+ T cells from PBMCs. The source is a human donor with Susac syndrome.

The CDR3 reads CASSQEYRDYGYTF. CDR3 bases: TGCGCCAGCAGCCAAGAGTACAGGGACTATGGCTACACCTTC. This chain connects TRBV4-1 to TRBJ1-2; D is perhaps TRBD1 (6 bases). The CDR3 contains 14 residues. In germline, CDR1 is MGHRA, CDR2 YSYEKL. V was cut by 0 bases and J by 3 bases, with 8 bases left in between.